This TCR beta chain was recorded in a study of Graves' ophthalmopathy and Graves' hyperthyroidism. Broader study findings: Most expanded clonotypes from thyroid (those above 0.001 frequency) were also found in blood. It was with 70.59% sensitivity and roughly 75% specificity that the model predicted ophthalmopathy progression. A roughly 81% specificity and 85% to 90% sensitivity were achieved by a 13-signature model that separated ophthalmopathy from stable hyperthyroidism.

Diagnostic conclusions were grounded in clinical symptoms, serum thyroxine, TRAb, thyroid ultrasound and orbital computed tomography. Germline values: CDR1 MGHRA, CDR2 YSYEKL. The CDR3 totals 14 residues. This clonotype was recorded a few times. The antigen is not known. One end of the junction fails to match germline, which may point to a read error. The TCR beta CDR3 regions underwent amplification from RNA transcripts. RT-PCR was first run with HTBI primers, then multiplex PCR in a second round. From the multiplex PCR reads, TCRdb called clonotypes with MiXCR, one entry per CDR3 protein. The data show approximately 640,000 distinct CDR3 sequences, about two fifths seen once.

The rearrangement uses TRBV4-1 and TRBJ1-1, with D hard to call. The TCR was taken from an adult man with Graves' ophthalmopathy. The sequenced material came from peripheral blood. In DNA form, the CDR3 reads TGTGCCAGCAGCCGGCTTGTAGGGCTCGCTGAAGCTTTCTTT. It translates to CASSRLVGLAEAFF.